This TCR beta chain was profiled in a study of shared clonotypes between healthy human individuals. Per the study methods: Junction-only sequences without quality scores came from ImmunoSEQ, so filtering differed. TCRdb's table, derived via immunoSEQ multiplex PCR, lists solely in-frame clones and lacks some. V and J calls and clone size are given by that table; D and trimming were obtained from the DNA. The repertoire holds some 800,000 clones, with about 91% as singletons. This CDR3 has 14 amino acids. The V gene lost 7 bases and the J gene lost 8 bases, with 18 bases spanning the gap. Germline CDR1 and CDR2: SGHVS and FQNEAQ. CD45RO-negative cells were positively selected for CCR7, leaving out terminally differentiated effector memory CD45RA+ cells.

The chain recombines TRBV7-8 with TRBJ2-1, with D perhaps TRBD2 (5 bases). The TCR sequence derives from a man aged 25-45 years in good health. The sample consisted of naive CD8+ T cells sorted from blood. CDR3 sequence (DNA): TGTGCCAGCATACGGACGGGGTCGGTATATGAGCAGTTCTTC. Encoded protein: CASIRTGSVYEQFF.